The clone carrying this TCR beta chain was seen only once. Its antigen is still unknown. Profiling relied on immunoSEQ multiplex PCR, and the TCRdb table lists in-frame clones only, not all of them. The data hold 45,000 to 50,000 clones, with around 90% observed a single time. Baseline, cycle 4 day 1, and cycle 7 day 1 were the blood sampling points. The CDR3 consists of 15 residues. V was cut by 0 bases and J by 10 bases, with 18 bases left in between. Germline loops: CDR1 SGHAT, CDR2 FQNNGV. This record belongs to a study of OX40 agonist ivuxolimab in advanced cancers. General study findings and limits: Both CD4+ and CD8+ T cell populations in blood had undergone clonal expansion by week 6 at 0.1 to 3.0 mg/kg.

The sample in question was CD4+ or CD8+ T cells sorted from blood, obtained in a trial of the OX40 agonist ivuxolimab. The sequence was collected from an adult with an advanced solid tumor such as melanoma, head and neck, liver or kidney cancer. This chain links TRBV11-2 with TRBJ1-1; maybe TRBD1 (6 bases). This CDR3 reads CASSLDGTQGSGAFF. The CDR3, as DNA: TGTGCCAGCAGCTTAGATGGAACCCAGGGGAGCGGAGCTTTCTTT. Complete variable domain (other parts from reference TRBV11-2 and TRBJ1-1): EAGVAQSPRYKIIEKRQSVAFWCNPISGHATLYWYQQILGQGPKLLIQFQNNGVVDDSQLPKDRFSAERLKGVDSTLKIQPAKLEDSAVYLCASSLDGTQGSGAFFGQGTRLTVV.